This is a list of T cell receptor beta chains from one sample in a study of T cell responses to AZD1222 COVID-19 vaccine. The table came from immunoSEQ multiplex PCR; TCRdb's copy has only in-frame clones and leaves some out. The data show approximately 110,000 clones, roughly 86% seen once. Source: peripheral blood, taken 28 days after the second AZD1222 dose. The receptors shown here come from an adult who received the AZD1222 COVID-19 vaccine. The CDR3 runs from the conserved cysteine through the conserved F or W. Each record gives: J gene, V gene, CDR3 protein.

j_call: TRBJ2-3; v_call: TRBV5-4; cdr3_aa: CASSLEGGFTDTQYF
j_call: TRBJ1-2; v_call: TRBV7-2; cdr3_aa: CASSLYGTDGYTF
j_call: TRBJ1-2; v_call: TRBV5-6; cdr3_aa: CASSLEGGYTF
j_call: TRBJ2-1; v_call: TRBV7-9; cdr3_aa: CASTDRGPFNEQFF
j_call: TRBJ1-3; v_call: TRBV7-2; cdr3_aa: CASSPQGDSGNTIYF
j_call: TRBJ2-7; v_call: TRBV9; cdr3_aa: CASSSSGYEQYF
j_call: TRBJ1-5; v_call: TRBV6-5; cdr3_aa: CASRKAGQPQHF
j_call: TRBJ2-7; v_call: TRBV5-8; cdr3_aa: CASSLTGGAYEQYF
j_call: TRBJ1-3; v_call: TRBV9; cdr3_aa: CASSVSGGVSGNTIYF
j_call: TRBJ2-7; v_call: TRBV5-1; cdr3_aa: CASSLAADRVHEQYF
j_call: TRBJ1-1; v_call: TRBV4-2; cdr3_aa: CASSQRGVRSEAFF
j_call: TRBJ2-7; v_call: TRBV18; cdr3_aa: CASSPRQGTYEQYF
j_call: TRBJ2-1; v_call: TRBV6-2/TRBV6-3; cdr3_aa: CASSSDVYGEQFF
j_call: TRBJ1-1; v_call: TRBV27; cdr3_aa: CASSLRVAYTEAFF
j_call: TRBJ2-7; v_call: TRBV29-1; cdr3_aa: CSVGVGSLSYEQYF
j_call: TRBJ1-4; v_call: TRBV6-5; cdr3_aa: CASSYTPEGVEKLFF
j_call: TRBJ1-1; v_call: TRBV18; cdr3_aa: CASSTRQGTNTEAFF
j_call: TRBJ2-3; v_call: TRBV5-1; cdr3_aa: CASSAGTRGDTQYF
j_call: TRBJ1-5; v_call: TRBV19; cdr3_aa: CASGERGDQPQHF
j_call: TRBJ2-3; v_call: TRBV19; cdr3_aa: CASTLAGVGTDTQYF
j_call: TRBJ2-5; v_call: TRBV3-1/TRBV3-2; cdr3_aa: CASSQGLAGKKETQYF
j_call: TRBJ2-3; v_call: TRBV24-1; cdr3_aa: CATSDPQETSTDTQYF
j_call: TRBJ1-6; v_call: TRBV27; cdr3_aa: CASTTLGSPLHF
j_call: TRBJ1-5; v_call: TRBV4-3; cdr3_aa: CASSHQDREENKPQHF
j_call: TRBJ1-1; v_call: TRBV30; cdr3_aa: CAWSSGEGEAFF
j_call: TRBJ2-3; v_call: TRBV6-1; cdr3_aa: CASSETPKDRYTDTQYF
j_call: TRBJ2-5; v_call: TRBV27; cdr3_aa: CASSLGETQYF
j_call: TRBJ1-1; v_call: TRBV7-9; cdr3_aa: CASSIGQNTEAFF
j_call: TRBJ2-1; v_call: TRBV27; cdr3_aa: CASSPLEARNEQFF
j_call: TRBJ2-1; v_call: TRBV4-3; cdr3_aa: CASSQDRGLATNEQFF
j_call: TRBJ2-6; v_call: TRBV4-3; cdr3_aa: CASSLGTAAISGANVLTF
j_call: TRBJ2-1; v_call: TRBV11-2; cdr3_aa: CASSLNVNEQFF
j_call: TRBJ1-2; v_call: TRBV5-1; cdr3_aa: CASSLGQGVYGYTF